This T cell receptor beta chain was recovered during a study of glioma-infiltrating T cells after dendritic cell vaccination. Study context: Autologous tumor lysate was loaded overnight onto monocyte-derived dendritic cells grown seven days with IL-4 and GM-CSF.

All glioblastoma patients lacked an isocitrate dehydrogenase mutation. CDR3 size: 15 residues. Germline lookup yields CDR1 SGDLS and CDR2 YYNGEE. The trim removed 4 bases at V and 5 bases at J, leaving 10 bases unmatched. The primer mix had 60 V beta and 13 J beta primers. Assay: immunoSEQ multiplex PCR; the TCRdb copy retains only in-frame clones and omits some. This table holds around 97,000 clones, around 81% found once. Sequencing used blood, obtained before dendritic cell vaccination. The clonotype originates from a human donor with glioblastoma. The rearrangement uses TRBV9 and TRBJ2-5; TRBD1 agrees at 8 bases. CDR3 protein: CASSIYTGGVETQYF. The CDR3 DNA is TGTGCCAGCAGCATCTACACAGGGGGAGTGGAGACCCAGTACTTC. Full variable domain (outside the CDR3, taken from reference TRBV9 and TRBJ2-5): DSGVTQTPKHLITATGQRVTLRCSPRSGDLSVYWYQQSLDQGLQFLIQYYNGEERAKGNILERFSAQQFPDLHSELNLSSLELGDSALYFCASSIYTGGVETQYFGPGTRLLVL.